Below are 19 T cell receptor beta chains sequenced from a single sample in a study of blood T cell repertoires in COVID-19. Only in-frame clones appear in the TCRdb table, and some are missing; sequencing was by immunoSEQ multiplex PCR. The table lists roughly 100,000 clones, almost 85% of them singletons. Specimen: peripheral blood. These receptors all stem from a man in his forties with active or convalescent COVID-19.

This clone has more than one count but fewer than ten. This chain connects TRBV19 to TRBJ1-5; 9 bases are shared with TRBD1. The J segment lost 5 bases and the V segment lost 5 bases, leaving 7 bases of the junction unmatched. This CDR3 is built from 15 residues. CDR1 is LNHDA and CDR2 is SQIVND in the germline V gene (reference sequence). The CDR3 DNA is TGTGCCAGTAGTCCCCTGGGACAGGGAGATCAGCCCCAGCATTTT. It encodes CASSPLGQGDQPQHF.

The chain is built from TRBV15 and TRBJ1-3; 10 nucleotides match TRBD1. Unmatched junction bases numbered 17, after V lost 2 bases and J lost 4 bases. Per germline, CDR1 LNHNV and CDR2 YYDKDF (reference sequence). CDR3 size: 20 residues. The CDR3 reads CATSRFIQDRGNDSGNTIYF. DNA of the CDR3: TGTGCCACCAGCAGATTCATCCAGGACAGGGGGAATGATTCGGGAAACACCATATATTTT.

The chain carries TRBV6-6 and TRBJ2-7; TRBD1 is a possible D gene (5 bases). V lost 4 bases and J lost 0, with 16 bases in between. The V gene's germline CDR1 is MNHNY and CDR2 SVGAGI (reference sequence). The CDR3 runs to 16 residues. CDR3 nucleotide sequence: TGTGCCAGCAGTTTCACCGGTCAGGGAAGCTCCTACGAGCAGTACTTC. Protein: CASSFTGQGSSYEQYF.

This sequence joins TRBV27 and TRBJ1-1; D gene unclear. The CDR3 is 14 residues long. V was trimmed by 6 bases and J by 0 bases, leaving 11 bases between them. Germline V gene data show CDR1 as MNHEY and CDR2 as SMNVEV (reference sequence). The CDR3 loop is CASSRSAMNTEAFF. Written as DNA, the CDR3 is TGTGCCAGCAGCCGCTCCGCGATGAACACTGAAGCTTTCTTT.

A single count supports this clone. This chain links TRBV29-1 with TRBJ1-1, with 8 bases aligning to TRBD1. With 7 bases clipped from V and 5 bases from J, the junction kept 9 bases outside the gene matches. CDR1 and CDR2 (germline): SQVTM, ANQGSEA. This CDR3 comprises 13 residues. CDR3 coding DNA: TGCAGCGCGGCAGGGGGCGCGAGGACTGAAGCTTTCTTT. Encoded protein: CSAAGGARTEAFF.

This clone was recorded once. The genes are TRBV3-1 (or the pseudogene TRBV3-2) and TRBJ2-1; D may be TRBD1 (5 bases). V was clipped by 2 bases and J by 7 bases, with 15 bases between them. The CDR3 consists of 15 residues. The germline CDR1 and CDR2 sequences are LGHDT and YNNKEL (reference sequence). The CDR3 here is CASSQWGSKGNEQFF. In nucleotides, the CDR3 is TGTGCCAGCAGCCAATGGGGTTCGAAGGGGAATGAGCAGTTCTTC.

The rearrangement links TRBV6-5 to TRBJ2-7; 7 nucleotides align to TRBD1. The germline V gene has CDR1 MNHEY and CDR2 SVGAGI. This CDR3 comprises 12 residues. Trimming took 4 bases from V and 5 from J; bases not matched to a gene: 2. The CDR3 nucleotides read TGTGCCAGCAGTTGGGACAGCCACGAGCAGTACTTC. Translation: CASSWDSHEQYF.

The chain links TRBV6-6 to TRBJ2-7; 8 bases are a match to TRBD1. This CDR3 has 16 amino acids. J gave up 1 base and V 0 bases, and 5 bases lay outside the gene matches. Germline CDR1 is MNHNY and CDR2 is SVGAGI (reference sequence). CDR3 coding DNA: TGTGCCAGCAGTTACTCCTACAGGGGGATGTCCTACGAGCAGTACTTC. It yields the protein CASSYSYRGMSYEQYF.

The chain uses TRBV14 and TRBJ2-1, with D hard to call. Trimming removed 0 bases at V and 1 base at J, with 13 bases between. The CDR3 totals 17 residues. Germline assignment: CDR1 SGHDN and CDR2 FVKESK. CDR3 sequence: CASSQDQYSRSYNEQFF. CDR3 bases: TGTGCCAGCAGCCAAGATCAGTATTCCAGGTCCTACAATGAGCAGTTCTTC.

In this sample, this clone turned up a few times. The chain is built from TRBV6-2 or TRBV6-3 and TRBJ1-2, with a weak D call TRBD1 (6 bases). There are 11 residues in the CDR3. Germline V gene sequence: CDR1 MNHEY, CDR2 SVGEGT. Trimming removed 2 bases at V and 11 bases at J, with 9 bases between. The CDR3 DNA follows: TGTGCCAGCAGTTACCTCGGACAGTACACCTTC. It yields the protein CASSYLGQYTF.

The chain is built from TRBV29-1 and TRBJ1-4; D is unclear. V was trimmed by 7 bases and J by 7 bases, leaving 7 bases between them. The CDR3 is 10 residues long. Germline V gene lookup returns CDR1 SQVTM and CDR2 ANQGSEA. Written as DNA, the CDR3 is TGCAGCGCCGGAGGTGAAAAACTGTTTTTT. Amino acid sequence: CSAGGEKLFF. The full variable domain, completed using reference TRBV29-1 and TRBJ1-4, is SAVISQKPSRDICQRGTSLTIQCQVDSQVTMMFWYRQQPGQSLTLIATANQGSEATYESGFVIDKFPISRPNLTFSTLTVSNMSPEDSSIYLCSAGGEKLFFGSGTQLSVL.

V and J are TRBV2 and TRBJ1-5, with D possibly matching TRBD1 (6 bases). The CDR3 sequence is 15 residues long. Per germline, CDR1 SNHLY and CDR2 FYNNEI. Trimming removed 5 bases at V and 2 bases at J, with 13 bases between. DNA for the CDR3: TGTGCCAGCAGTTCTCTGGGGGCTGGCAATCAGCCCCAGCATTTT. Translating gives CASSSLGAGNQPQHF.

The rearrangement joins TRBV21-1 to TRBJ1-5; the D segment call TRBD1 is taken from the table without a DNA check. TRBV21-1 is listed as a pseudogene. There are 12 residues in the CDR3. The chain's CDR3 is CAQSYSNQPQHF. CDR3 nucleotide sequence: TGTGCCCAGTCGTATAGCAATCAGCCCCAGCATTTT.

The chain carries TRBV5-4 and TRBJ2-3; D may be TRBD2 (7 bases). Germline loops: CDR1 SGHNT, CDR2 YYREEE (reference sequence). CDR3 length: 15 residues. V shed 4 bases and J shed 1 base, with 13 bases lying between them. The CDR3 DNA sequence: TGTGCCAGCAGCGACTCGCGGGGGCGCACAGATACGCAGTATTTT. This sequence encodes CASSDSRGRTDTQYF. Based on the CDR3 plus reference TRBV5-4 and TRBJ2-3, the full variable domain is ETGVTQSPTHLIKTRGQQVTLRCSSQSGHNTVSWYQQALGQGPQFIFQYYREEENGRGNFPPRFSGLQFPNYSSELNVNALELDDSALYLCASSDSRGRTDTQYFGPGTRLTVL.

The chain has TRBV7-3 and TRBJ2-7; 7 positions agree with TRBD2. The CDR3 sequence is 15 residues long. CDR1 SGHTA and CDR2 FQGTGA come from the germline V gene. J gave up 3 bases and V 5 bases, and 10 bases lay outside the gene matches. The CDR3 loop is CASSPSSGGIYEQYF. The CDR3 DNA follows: TGTGCCAGCAGCCCCTCTTCCGGGGGGATCTACGAGCAGTACTTC.

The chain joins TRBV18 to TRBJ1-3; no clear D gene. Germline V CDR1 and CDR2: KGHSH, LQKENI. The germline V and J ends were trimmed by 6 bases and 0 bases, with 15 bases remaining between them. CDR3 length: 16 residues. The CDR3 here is CASSTKAGSSGNTIYF. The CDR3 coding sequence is TGTGCCAGCTCCACCAAGGCGGGGAGCTCTGGAAACACCATATATTTT.

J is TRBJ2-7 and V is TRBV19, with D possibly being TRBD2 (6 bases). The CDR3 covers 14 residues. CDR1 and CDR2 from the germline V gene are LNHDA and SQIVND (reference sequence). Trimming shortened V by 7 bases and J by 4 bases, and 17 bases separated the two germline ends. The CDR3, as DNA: TGTGCCAGTACCAAATCGATGGGACTTTACGAGCAGTACTTC. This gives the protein CASTKSMGLYEQYF.

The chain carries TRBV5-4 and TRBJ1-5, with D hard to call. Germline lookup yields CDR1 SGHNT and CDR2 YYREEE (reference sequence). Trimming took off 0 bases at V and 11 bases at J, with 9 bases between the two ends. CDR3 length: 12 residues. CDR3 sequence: CASSLAGQAQHF. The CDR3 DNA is TGTGCCAGCAGCTTGGCCGGCCAGGCCCAGCATTTT. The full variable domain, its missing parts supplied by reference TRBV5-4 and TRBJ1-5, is ETGVTQSPTHLIKTRGQQVTLRCSSQSGHNTVSWYQQALGQGPQFIFQYYREEENGRGNFPPRFSGLQFPNYSSELNVNALELDDSALYLCASSLAGQAQHFGDGTRLSIL.

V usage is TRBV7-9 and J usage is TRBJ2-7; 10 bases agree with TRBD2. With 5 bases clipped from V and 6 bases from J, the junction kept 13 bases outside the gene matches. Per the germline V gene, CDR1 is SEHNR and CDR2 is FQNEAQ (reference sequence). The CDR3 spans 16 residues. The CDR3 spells CASSRVAGGPRREQYF. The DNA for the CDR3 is TGTGCCAGCAGCCGAGTAGCGGGGGGCCCTAGGCGCGAGCAGTACTTC.